This T cell receptor beta chain emerged from a study of regulatory T cells in long-lasting Graves disease. In this sample, this clonotype turned up a few times. What it recognizes is unknown. Construction of TCR beta libraries relied on iRepertoire HTBI primers and on Arm-PCR targeting CDR3 regions. Per the authors' pipeline: Samples revealed about 63 TRBV and some 15 TRBJ segments. TCRdb ran MiXCR on the multiplex PCR reads and lists one entry per CDR3 protein. The V and J calls and clone size are TCRdb's, not the authors'. This sample yields 350,000 to 550,000 distinct CDR3 sequences, of which less than 15% are seen a single time; about a sixth belongs to the top ten. The study, taken as a whole, reports: The study found TRBV28, TRBJ1-2 and TRBJ2-5 favored in persistent disease.

V gave up 1 base and J gave up 2 bases, with 24 bases separating them. The CDR3 consists of 19 residues. Germline V CDR1 and CDR2: MNHEY, SMNVEV (reference sequence). Noted time point: newly diagnosed GD, antithyroid drugs for less than 3 months. There was RNA extracted from PBMCs, and the TCR library was made from it. All patients originated from an endocrinology department located in Xi'an, China. These same data were also listed under a study on T cells in Graves' hyperthyroidism and ophthalmopathy. That source reports: The study used the HTBI primer set for a first-round RT-PCR of the TCR CDR3.

Sequences were derived from peripheral blood mononuclear cells (PBMCs), sampled at new diagnosis, from a patient treated with antithyroid drugs. The V call is TRBV27, the J call TRBJ2-7, with D perhaps assigned TRBD1 or TRBD2 (5 bases each). The receptor's source is a woman aged 45-59 years with Graves disease. CDR3 bases: TGTGCCAGCAGTTTATATTTCGATGTTGCCGGGACCGCCCCCTACGAGCAGTACTTC. The encoded protein is CASSLYFDVAGTAPYEQYF.